This TCR beta chain was retrieved from a study of breast tumors, draining lymph nodes, adjacent tissues. Whole-study results and caveats: Most tumor T cells seemingly derive from lymph node, then expand in tumor. Compared with lymph nodes, tumors were less diverse; compared with nontumor tissue, more. That most tumor T cells come from lymph nodes remained unproven. Tumor and nontumor repertoires were significantly more similar in luminal-like than in basal-like breast cancer.

TCRdb reprocessed the multiplex PCR reads via MiXCR and lists one record per CDR3 protein. The repertoire consists of about 230,000 distinct CDR3 sequences, with roughly 32% occurring once and the leading ten covering over 1.1%. Trimming shortened V by 3 bases and J by 4 bases, and 8 bases separated the two germline ends. This CDR3 is built from 12 residues. The germline V gene has CDR1 SGHRS and CDR2 YFSETQ. The lymph nodes were axillary draining lymph nodes from breast cancer patients. This clonotype showed up many times. Its antigen is still unknown. Sequencing was carried out using axillary lymph node tissue. The chain couples TRBV5-1 to TRBJ2-7; D is uncertain. This sequence was found in a female donor with breast cancer. Some clones in this sample may be carry-over from other donors' samples. In DNA form, the CDR3 reads TGCGCCAGCAGCTCAGACCGGTACGAGCAGTACTTC. Translated, it gives CASSSDRYEQYF.